A single sample is the source of the 14 T cell receptor beta chains below, sequenced in a study of blood T cell repertoires in COVID-19. Clones were read by immunoSEQ multiplex PCR, and TCRdb kept only the in-frame ones, dropping some. The data contain approximately 150,000 clones, around 88% of them seen just once; the ten biggest clones take up 1.5%. Sequencing was done on a sample of peripheral blood. All receptors come from a woman aged 60-75 years with acute or convalescent COVID-19.

The V call is TRBV29-1, the J call TRBJ2-7, with D possibly being TRBD1 (5 bases). The CDR3 runs to 12 residues. CDR1 and CDR2 (germline): SQVTM, ANQGSEA. V was cut by 5 bases and J by 5 bases, with 13 bases left in between. CDR3: CSVNGAKNEQYF. The CDR3 nucleotides are TGCAGCGTTAATGGGGCGAAGAACGAGCAGTACTTC.

This sequence joins TRBV5-1 and TRBJ2-1, with 10 bases aligning to TRBD2. V gave up 4 bases and J gave up 4 bases; unmatched junction bases: 5. CDR1 and CDR2 (germline): SGHRS, YFSETQ. CDR3 length: 15 residues. The CDR3, as DNA: TGCGCCAGCAGCGTGAGGACTAGCGGTTACAATGAGCAGTTCTTC. Amino acid sequence: CASSVRTSGYNEQFF.

CDR3 region: CASSSGTYEKLFF. CDR3 in DNA: TGTGCCAGCAGCTCCGGGACATATGAAAAACTGTTTTTT. The rearrangement uses TRBV13 and TRBJ1-4; D is possibly TRBD1 (6 bases). The CDR3 length is 13 residues. The V gene lost 4 bases and the J gene lost 6 bases, with 9 bases spanning the gap. The germline V gene has CDR1 PRHDT and CDR2 FYEKMQ (reference sequence).

The chain couples TRBV10-3 to TRBJ2-5, with a tentative D call TRBD2 (6 bases). The germline V gene encodes CDR1 ENHRY and CDR2 SYGVKD. Trimming shortened V by 4 bases and J by 3 bases, and 15 bases separated the two germline ends. This CDR3 contains 15 residues. The CDR3 DNA sequence: TGTGCCATCAGTGGGGGGGTAGCGGAAAAAGAGACCCAGTACTTC. The encoded protein is CAISGGVAEKETQYF.

The chain carries TRBV30 and TRBJ2-7; 7 nucleotides match TRBD1. Losses at the gene ends were 2 bases for V and 5 bases for J; bases not matched to a gene: 3. The CDR3 contains 12 residues. Germline V CDR1 and CDR2: GTSNPN, SVGIG (reference sequence). CDR3 protein: CAWSRQGHEQYF. CDR3 DNA: TGTGCCTGGAGTCGACAGGGCCACGAGCAGTACTTC. The full variable domain, completed using reference TRBV30 and TRBJ2-7, is SQTIHQWPATLVQPVGSPLSLECTVEGTSNPNLYWYRQAAGRGLQLLFYSVGIGQISSEVPQNLSASRPQDRQFILSSKKLLLSDSGFYLCAWSRQGHEQYFGPGTRLTVT.

The rearrangement links TRBV28 to TRBJ1-2; no clear D gene. Germline CDR1 reads MDHEN; CDR2 reads SYDVKM. Trimming removed 8 bases from V and 0 bases from J, with 16 bases in between. The CDR3 has 15 residues. The CDR3 here is CASWEGVLANYGYTF. CDR3 DNA sequence: TGTGCCAGCTGGGAGGGTGTGCTGGCTAACTATGGCTACACCTTC.

As concerns this clone: A read error may account for a junction end that differs from germline. The CDR3 reads CASSRGTSDTGELFF. The CDR3 region has the DNA TGTGCTAGCAGCCGTGGGACTAGCGATACCGGGGAGCTGTTTTTT. V is TRBV7-7 and J is TRBJ2-2; 10 bases map to TRBD2. The CDR3 is 15 residues long. CDR1 is SSHAT and CDR2 is FNYEAQ in the germline V gene (reference sequence).

The chain combines TRBV29-1 with TRBJ1-1; D is perhaps TRBD1 (5 bases). The CDR3 covers 13 residues. With 6 bases removed from V and 0 bases from J, the gap between germline ends came to 11 bases. The germline V gene has CDR1 SQVTM and CDR2 ANQGSEA. The CDR3 protein is CSVAGRMNTEAFF. CDR3 nucleotides: TGCAGCGTGGCGGGACGGATGAACACTGAAGCTTTCTTT.

The genes are TRBV4-1 and TRBJ1-2; the match to TRBD1 covers 12 bases. Germline values: CDR1 MGHRA, CDR2 YSYEKL. CDR3 length equals 17 residues. V shed 4 bases, J shed 2 bases, and the junction held 8 bases outside the gene matches. DNA of the CDR3: TGCGCCAGCAGCCTCCTTGATGGGACAGGGGGCAACTATGGCTACACCTTC. Translated: CASSLLDGTGGNYGYTF.

The V gene is TRBV6-2 or TRBV6-3, the J gene TRBJ1-2; 7 nucleotides match TRBD1. The CDR3 sequence is 11 residues long. Germline trimming cut 5 bases from V and 14 bases from J; bases unmatched to any gene: 8. The V gene's germline CDR1 is MNHEY and CDR2 SVGEGT. The CDR3 DNA sequence: TGTGCCAGCAGTGATCGGGACAGTAAGACCTTC. As protein: CASSDRDSKTF.

This chain connects TRBV7-5 to TRBJ1-6; TRBD1 is the table's D call, not checked against the DNA. TRBV7-5 is classified as a pseudogene. This CDR3 spans 15 amino acids. CDR3 amino acids: CARSLTGVHNSPLHF. The CDR3, as DNA: TGTGCCAGAAGCTTAACAGGGGTGCATAATTCACCCCTCCACTTT.

V and J are TRBV2 and TRBJ1-2, with 10 bases that match TRBD1. The CDR3 extends over 20 amino acids. V was pared by 0 bases and J by 7 bases, with 20 bases of the junction left unmatched. Germline CDR1 and CDR2: SNHLY and FYNNEI. The CDR3, as DNA: TGTGCCAGCAGTGAAGCGGTGGAAGGACAGGGGGATTCGTGGGGACGTGGCTACACCTTC. This encodes CASSEAVEGQGDSWGRGYTF.

The chain is built from TRBV25-1 and TRBJ1-2, with D tentatively TRBD1 (5 bases). The CDR3 has 13 residues. From germline, CDR1 is MGHDK and CDR2 SYGVNS. The V end lost 0 bases, the J end lost 7 bases, and 9 bases lay between the germline ends. CDR3 region: CASSEYSGSGYTF. In DNA, the CDR3 is TGTGCCAGCAGTGAATATTCAGGGTCTGGCTACACCTTC.

The CDR3: CASSQELAGVPYEQYF. Here the CDR3 DNA reads TGCGCCAGCAGCCAAGAGCTAGCGGGGGTTCCCTACGAGCAGTACTTC. V is TRBV4-1 and J is TRBJ2-7; 10 bases are a match to TRBD2. V was clipped by 0 bases and J by 2 bases; unmatched bases: 4. This CDR3 spans 16 amino acids. Germline loops: CDR1 MGHRA, CDR2 YSYEKL.